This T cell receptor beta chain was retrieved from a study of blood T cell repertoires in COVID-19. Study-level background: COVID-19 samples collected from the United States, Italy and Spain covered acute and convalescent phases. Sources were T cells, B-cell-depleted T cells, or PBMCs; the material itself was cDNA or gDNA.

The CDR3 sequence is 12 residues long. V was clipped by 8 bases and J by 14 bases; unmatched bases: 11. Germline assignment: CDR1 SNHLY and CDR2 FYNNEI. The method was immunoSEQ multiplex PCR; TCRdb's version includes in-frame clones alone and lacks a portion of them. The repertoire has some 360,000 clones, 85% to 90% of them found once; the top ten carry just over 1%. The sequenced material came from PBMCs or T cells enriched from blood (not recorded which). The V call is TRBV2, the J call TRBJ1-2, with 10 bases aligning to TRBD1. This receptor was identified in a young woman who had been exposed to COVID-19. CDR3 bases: TGTGCCAGCGAAGGGCGGACAGGGGGGATTACCTTC. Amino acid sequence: CASEGRTGGITF.